These 21 T cell receptor beta chains came from one sample sequenced in a study of T cells in localized non-small cell lung cancer. Sequencing used immunoSEQ multiplex PCR; TCRdb keeps in-frame clones, though not all of them. The table has over 40,000 clones, 75% to 90% seen once. The sequenced sample was peripheral blood mononuclear cells, obtained before any cancer treatment. Receptors were obtained from a man between 40 and 70 years old with stage III lung adenocarcinoma.

The genes are TRBV7-9 and TRBJ2-1, with D possibly TRBD2 on 6 matching bases. Trimming left V 4 bases short and J 4 bases short, with 17 bases between. The CDR3 totals 16 residues. In germline, CDR1 is SEHNR, CDR2 FQNEAQ (reference sequence). CDR3 region: CASSWGTPTPYNEQFF. The CDR3 coding sequence is TGTGCCAGCAGCTGGGGGACTCCAACTCCATACAATGAGCAGTTCTTC.

This rearrangement joins TRBV27 to TRBJ2-1; D gene unclear. The CDR3 contains 15 residues. CDR1 and CDR2 (germline): MNHEY, SMNVEV (reference sequence). Trimming left V 5 bases short and J 0 bases short, with 11 bases between. The DNA of the CDR3 is TGTGCCAGCAGTCCTACCCTGAGCTCCTACAATGAGCAGTTCTTC. It codes for CASSPTLSSYNEQFF.

This clone appeared once. This chain connects TRBV11-3 to TRBJ1-4, with 10 positions matching TRBD1. The V gene end was trimmed by 1 base and the J gene end by 8 bases; junction bases not matched to a gene: 7. Germline CDR1 is SGHNT and CDR2 is YENEEA. CDR3 length: 16 amino acids. The DNA of the CDR3 is TGTGCCAGCAGCTTAGGGTCCGGGACAGGGGAAGAAAAACTGTTTTTT. Translating gives CASSLGSGTGEEKLFF.

The chain uses TRBV7-3 and TRBJ1-1, with 8 bases identical to TRBD1. Germline loops: CDR1 SGHTA, CDR2 FQGTGA. CDR3 length: 13 amino acids. Unmatched junction bases numbered 7, after V lost 2 bases and J lost 11 bases. DNA of the CDR3: TGTGCCAGCAGCTTATCTGGACAGGGAAGGGCTTTCTTT. Its protein is CASSLSGQGRAFF.

This chain connects TRBV7-2 to TRBJ1-6; unclear D gene. The CDR3 is 12 residues long. Germline CDR1 reads SGHTA; CDR2 reads FQGNSA. V lost 1 base to trimming and J lost 7 bases, with 2 bases between them. The CDR3 DNA sequence: TGTGCCAGCAGCTTAGAAAATTCACCCCTCCACTTT. This codes for CASSLENSPLHF.

This chain joins TRBV11-1 and TRBJ2-1, with 10 bases identical to TRBD1. CDR1 is SGHAT and CDR2 is FQDESV in the germline V gene (reference sequence). This CDR3 is built from 15 residues. The junction had 9 bases not matched to a gene; V was cut back by 3 bases and J by 10 bases. CDR3: CASSFGQGGSGEQFF. DNA of the CDR3: TGTGCCAGCAGCTTTGGACAGGGGGGAAGCGGGGAGCAGTTCTTC.

The chain employs TRBV11-2 and TRBJ2-7, with 9 bases lining up with TRBD1. The germline CDR1 and CDR2 sequences are SGHAT and FQNNGV. The CDR3 runs to 15 residues. Trimming at V came to 2 bases and at J to 5 bases, leaving 7 bases not matched to a gene. The CDR3 DNA sequence: TGTGCCAGCAGCTTACAAGGACAGGGGAACCACGAGCAGTACTTC. This translates into CASSLQGQGNHEQYF.

The rearrangement uses TRBV4-3 and TRBJ1-1, with D perhaps matching TRBD1 (5 bases). Germline-derived CDR1 and CDR2 are LGHNA and YSLEER. The germline V and J ends were trimmed by 5 bases and 5 bases, with 15 bases remaining between them. This CDR3 comprises 14 residues. CDR3 nucleotides: TGCGCCAGCAGCTACCGCCGGGGGGATACTGAAGCTTTCTTT. Protein sequence: CASSYRRGDTEAFF.

The chain is built from TRBV30 and TRBJ1-4, with D maybe TRBD1 (6 bases). V gave up 3 bases and J gave up 4 bases, with 6 bases separating them. Germline CDR1 GTSNPN, CDR2 SVGIG (reference sequence). This CDR3 is 12 amino acids long. The CDR3 region is CAWSRGNEKLFF. Written as DNA, the CDR3 is TGTGCCTGGAGCAGGGGTAATGAAAAACTGTTTTTT.

The CDR3 spells CASSPPRRVAYNEQFF. The CDR3 bases are TGTGCCAGCAGCCCACCCCGCCGGGTGGCCTACAATGAGCAGTTCTTC. The V and J genes are TRBV21-1 and TRBJ2-1; the table calls TRBD2, which could not be checked here. TRBV21-1 is classified as a pseudogene. The CDR3 consists of 16 residues.

The J gene is TRBJ2-7, the V gene TRBV6-5; the D is unclear. V was pared by 2 bases and J by 2 bases, with 10 bases between. Germline-derived CDR1 and CDR2 are MNHEY and SVGAGI. The CDR3 is 14 residues long. This CDR3 reads CASSYRTDAYEQYF. For the CDR3, the DNA is TGTGCCAGCAGTTACAGGACCGATGCCTACGAGCAGTACTTC.

DNA for the CDR3: TGCGCCAGCAGCCAACCACTACGGAGGGATAATTCACCCCTCCACTTT. This translates into CASSQPLRRDNSPLHF. The genes are TRBV4-1 and TRBJ1-6; D call uncertain. This CDR3 has 16 amino acids. Trimming removed 2 bases at V and 5 bases at J, with 13 bases between. The germline gives CDR1 MGHRA, CDR2 YSYEKL.

This chain joins TRBV5-5 and TRBJ1-5; D ambiguous. CDR3 length: 16 amino acids. Trimming stripped 0 bases from V and 4 bases from J, with 14 bases between. Germline loops: CDR1 SGHKS, CDR2 YYEKEE (reference sequence). CDR3: CASSLGGSLPNQPQHF. DNA for the CDR3: TGTGCCAGCAGCTTGGGCGGGTCGCTACCTAATCAGCCCCAGCATTTT.

The V gene is TRBV7-8, the J gene TRBJ1-1; no reliable D call. CDR1 is SGHVS and CDR2 is FQNEAQ in the germline V gene. The CDR3 has 13 amino acids. V was pared by 5 bases and J by 2 bases, with 9 bases between. The CDR3 region is CASSPYVNTEAFF. DNA of the CDR3: TGTGCCAGCAGCCCTTACGTTAACACTGAAGCTTTCTTT.

The chain recombines TRBV9 with TRBJ1-2; 7 bases align to TRBD1. CDR3 size: 13 residues. The V segment lost 4 bases and the J segment 2 bases; nucleotides outside the gene matches: 2. Per germline, CDR1 SGDLS and CDR2 YYNGEE. CDR3 DNA: TGTGCCAGCAGCTACAGGGGAAACTATGGCTACACCTTC. Its translation: CASSYRGNYGYTF. The full variable domain, with the rest looked up from reference TRBV9 and TRBJ1-2, is DSGVTQTPKHLITATGQRVTLRCSPRSGDLSVYWYQQSLDQGLQFLIQYYNGEERAKGNILERFSAQQFPDLHSELNLSSLELGDSALYFCASSYRGNYGYTFGSGTRLTVV.

The table lists this clone with a few counts. This sequence joins TRBV19 and TRBJ2-3; 10 bases are shared with TRBD2. The germline CDR1 and CDR2 sequences are LNHDA and SQIVND (reference sequence). This CDR3 has 17 amino acids. The junction had 16 bases not matched to a gene; V was cut back by 5 bases and J by 8 bases. The CDR3, as DNA: TGTGCCAGTAGTCTTTTGGCTAGCGGGAGTAGAGGGCGTACGCAGTATTTT. Protein product: CASSLLASGSRGRTQYF.

The chain is built from TRBV9 and TRBJ2-7; D may match TRBD1 or TRBD2 (7 bases each). Trimming shortened V by 3 bases and J by 1 base, and 14 bases separated the two germline ends. The CDR3 runs to 15 residues. Germline V CDR1 and CDR2: SGDLS, YYNGEE. The CDR3 nucleotides read TGTGCCAGCAGCGGTGGGGGGGACAGATCCTACGAGCAGTACTTC. Protein: CASSGGGDRSYEQYF.

The genes are TRBV10-1 and TRBJ2-1; no clear D. The CDR3 is 19 amino acids. CDR1 is WNHNN and CDR2 is SYGVQD in the germline V gene (reference sequence). V lost 2 bases, J lost 4 bases, and 24 bases lay in between. In DNA form, the CDR3 reads TGCGCCAGCAGTGAGAACGTTGGCGGCCCTCAATTTCTATACAATGAGCAGTTCTTC. It encodes CASSENVGGPQFLYNEQFF.

The chain employs TRBV19 and TRBJ1-5; tentative D call: TRBD1 (6 bases). Looked up from germline, CDR1 is LNHDA and CDR2 is SQIVND (reference sequence). CDR3 size: 13 residues. The V end was cut by 6 bases, the J end by 6 bases, with 12 bases between. The CDR3 here is CASSQGIAQPQHF. The CDR3 DNA reads as TGTGCCAGTAGCCAGGGGATAGCTCAGCCCCAGCATTTT. Full variable domain (missing parts from reference TRBV19 and TRBJ1-5): DGGITQSPKYLFRKEGQNVTLSCEQNLNHDAMYWYRQDPGQGLRLIYYSQIVNDFQKGDIAEGYSVSREKKESFPLTVTSAQKNPTAFYLCASSQGIAQPQHFGDGTRLSIL.

The table lists this clone with a count of one. The chain couples TRBV7-2 to TRBJ1-4; D not certain. The germline V gene has CDR1 SGHTA and CDR2 FQGNSA. The V end lost 2 bases, the J end lost 0 bases, and 13 bases lay between the germline ends. The CDR3 is 17 amino acids. The DNA of the CDR3 is TGTGCCAGCAGCTTACAAGGCCACGGGTCAACTAATGAAAAACTGTTTTTT. Its translation: CASSLQGHGSTNEKLFF.

V usage is TRBV18 and J usage is TRBJ2-6; D is unclear. The CDR3 contains 14 residues. Trimming removed 1 base at V and 4 bases at J, with 5 bases between. Germline-derived CDR1 and CDR2 are KGHSH and LQKENI. DNA for the CDR3: TGTGCCAGCTCACCACAGTCCGGGGCCAACGTCCTGACTTTC. This sequence encodes CASSPQSGANVLTF.